This paragraph reports one TCR beta chain. This clonotype was picked up one time. Its antigen has not been determined. It has no much larger one-base neighbor in the sample; base qualities were not kept. One read provides weak support. Explained via the paper, the time point label denotes: persistent/refractory GD, antithyroid drugs over 5 years with positive TRAb. For both TCR sequencing and RNA sequencing, RNA was extracted from PBMCs in TRIzol. Graves' disease was diagnosed according to American Thyroid Association guidelines. Recruitment of patients was carried out at an endocrinology department in Xi'an, China. From each patient, about 9 milliliters of peripheral blood was collected into an EDTA anticoagulant tube. Ficoll Paque Plus density gradient separation was used to isolate PBMCs, and no further T cell sorting was done. An Agilent 2100 Bioanalyzer and agarose gel were used to assess RNA quality, and a NanoDrop 2000 was used to measure RNA concentration.

Including cysteine and phenylalanine, the CDR3 has 15 amino acids. Solely the CDR3 DNA is kept, with 45 bases framed from the first base. V gives up 3 bases and J gives up 5 bases, and the segment between their germline ends measures 18 bases. CDR1 DFQATT and CDR2 SNEGSKA were looked up in the germline V gene (reference sequence). This record comes from a study of regulatory T cells in long-lasting Graves disease (dated by TCRdb to about 2021). Turning to the overall study: Persistent Graves' disease meant more than 5 years of antithyroid drug treatment with TSH receptor autoantibodies that stayed positive. The study was registered as a clinical trial and conducted in China. On average, persistent Graves' disease patients in the clinical cohort had been on antithyroid drugs for about 10 years. TCR sequencing covered some 13 persistent and 20 newly diagnosed Graves' disease patients, some 35 samples in total. Persistent Graves' disease patients were compared with newly diagnosed Graves' disease patients by peripheral blood TCR sequencing and RNA sequencing.

Receptor libraries were prepared by multiplex PCR. Sequencing instrument: Illumina HiSeq 4000. CDR3 regions were amplified by Arm-PCR with iRepertoire HTBI primers to construct TCR beta libraries. Before sequencing, the PCR products went through gel purification. Concerning the study's data processing: Gene usage analysis of CDR3 amino acid clonotypes relied on the roughly 64 TRBV and 14 TRBJ segments identified across samples. COPE and FqMerger were used to merge filtered high-quality paired reads into contigs. BLAST was used to align contigs to IMGT TRBV, TRBD and TRBJ reference genes, and CDR3 was defined according to IMGT. Any clonotype with a frequency above 0.1% was classified as a highly expanded clone. Shannon entropy was used to measure repertoire diversity, and the Gini coefficient was used to measure V-J evenness. Clonotypes shared by more than one individual were considered public. TCRdb reworked the public reads: Q25 trimming with fastp, MiXCR clone assembly, productive beta chains retained. When rows share a CDR3 protein, they turn into one entry using the most common DNA and genes. It is TCRdb's table, rather than the study itself, that gives the V and J calls and clone size. For this sample the table gives 400,000 to 500,000 distinct CDR3 sequences, of which 21% were detected only once. 13% to 15% of the sample goes to the ten largest clones.

General study outcomes and caveats: Only peripheral blood was studied, because thyroid tissue, the primary lesion, was inaccessible. Preferential use of TRBV28, TRBJ1-2 and TRBJ2-5 was observed in persistent disease, whereas TRBV20-1 and TRBJ2-1 were favored in newly diagnosed disease. The authors noted that the small sample size was a limitation that may lower accuracy. Persistent Graves' disease patients showed lower TCR Shannon entropy and fewer highly expanded clones than newly diagnosed patients, suggesting clonal expansion. A larger number of public clonotypes was shared among persistent patients (more than 2,500) than among newly diagnosed patients (around 890). Sequencing and analysis were limited to the TCR beta chain.

Sequencing was performed on peripheral blood mononuclear cells (PBMCs), taken when the disease was refractory, from a patient treated with antithyroid drugs. The source of this sequence is a female donor with Graves disease. The chain couples TRBV20-1 to TRBJ2-3; TRBD2 is a weak D gene call, 7 bases matching. The CDR3 in this case is CSASTSWEGGDTQYF. In nucleotides, the sequence is TGCAGTGCTAGTACTAGCTGGGAGGGGGGAGATACGCAGTATTTT.